These 19 T cell receptor beta chains were sequenced from one sample in a study of blood T cell repertoires in COVID-19. Only in-frame clones appear in the TCRdb table, and some are missing; sequencing was by immunoSEQ multiplex PCR. The sample carries some 210,000 clones, 81% recorded once. The sequenced material came from PBMCs or T cells enriched from blood (not recorded which). These receptors were taken from a middle-aged man who had recovered from COVID-19.

The chain employs TRBV11-2 and TRBJ2-1; maybe TRBD1 (5 bases). Germline-derived CDR1 and CDR2 are SGHAT and FQNNGV. This CDR3 has 13 amino acids. Trimming removed 2 bases at V and 5 bases at J, with 7 bases between. CDR3 in DNA: TGTGCCAGCAGCTTATTAGGGGACAATGAGCAGTTCTTC. Protein: CASSLLGDNEQFF.

V and J are TRBV12-3 or TRBV12-4 and TRBJ2-3; 12 nucleotides line up with TRBD2. There are 13 residues in the CDR3. V was pared by 7 bases and J by 14 bases, with 10 bases of the junction left unmatched. For the CDR3, the DNA is TGTGCCAGCAAGGAACAACTAGCGGGGGGTTGGTATTTT. Translation gives CASKEQLAGGWYF.

V usage is TRBV7-3 and J usage is TRBJ2-1; a possible D gene is TRBD2 (5 bases). The CDR3 covers 14 residues. The V gene's germline CDR1 is SGHTA and CDR2 FQGTGA. Deletions cut 2 bases from V and 7 bases from J, with 12 bases between. The CDR3 bases are TGTGCCAGCAGCTTAGAGGGTTTTCGTAATGAGCAGTTCTTC. Protein: CASSLEGFRNEQFF.

The chain is built from TRBV6-6 and TRBJ2-4; the D gene is possibly TRBD1 (5 bases). CDR1 and CDR2 (germline): MNHNY, SVGAGI (reference sequence). V was cut by 2 bases and J by 10 bases, with 18 bases left in between. The CDR3 totals 15 residues. Here the CDR3 reads CASSYRTEGQGIQYF. The CDR3 DNA reads as TGTGCCAGCAGTTACCGAACGGAAGGTCAGGGTATTCAGTACTTC.

This sequence joins TRBV3-1 (or the pseudogene TRBV3-2) and TRBJ2-2; maybe TRBD2 (5 bases). Germline V gene data show CDR1 as LGHDT and CDR2 as YNNKEL (reference sequence). Trimming cost V 5 bases and J 5 bases, with 15 bases left between them. The CDR3 runs to 15 residues. DNA for the CDR3: TGTGCCAGCAGCTGGTCTAGGACGGGGACCGGGGAGCTGTTTTTT. It specifies CASSWSRTGTGELFF.

V is TRBV5-1 and J is TRBJ1-3; D is uncertain. The CDR3 runs 14 residues. Germline V gives CDR1 SGHRS, CDR2 YFSETQ. V was trimmed by 3 bases and J by 2 bases, leaving 9 bases between them. The CDR3 protein is CASSSNSPGNTIYF. CDR3 coding DNA: TGCGCCAGCAGCTCAAATAGTCCTGGAAACACCATATATTTT.

The CDR3 sequence is CASSLGLGHSTDTQYF. The CDR3 DNA reads TGTGCCAGCAGCTTAGGACTAGGCCATAGCACAGATACGCAGTATTTT. The V call is TRBV7-2, the J call TRBJ2-3; tentative D call: TRBD2 (6 bases). Per the germline V gene, CDR1 is SGHTA and CDR2 is FQGNSA. The CDR3 sequence is 16 residues long. Trimming took off 1 base at V and 0 bases at J, with 11 bases between the two ends. The full variable domain, in which reference TRBV7-2 and TRBJ2-3 provide the parts outside the CDR3, is GAGVSQSPSNKVTEKGKDVELRCDPISGHTALYWYRQSLGQGLEFLIYFQGNSAPDKSGLPSDRFSAERTGGSVSTLTIQRTQQEDSAVYLCASSLGLGHSTDTQYFGPGTRLTVL.

The table lists this clone with a count of one. The chain joins TRBV18 to TRBJ1-2, with D perhaps matching TRBD1 (5 bases). This CDR3 comprises 16 residues. The V gene's germline CDR1 is KGHSH and CDR2 LQKENI. V lost 3 bases to trimming and J lost 8 bases, with 22 bases between them. The DNA for the CDR3 is TGTGCCAGCTCACCCTCCGCGACGGGGGGAAGAGGGGGCTACACCTTC. Its protein is CASSPSATGGRGGYTF.

Only a few counts were recorded for this clone. The chain carries TRBV5-5 and TRBJ2-2; D is undetermined. This CDR3 region has 11 residues. CDR1 and CDR2 (germline): SGHKS, YYEKEE (reference sequence). The V end lost 5 bases, the J end lost 6 bases, and 5 bases lay between the germline ends. For the CDR3, the DNA is TGTGCCAGCAGTGCGGCCGGGGAGCTGTTTTTT. This sequence encodes CASSAAGELFF. The whole variable domain, filled in from reference TRBV5-5 and TRBJ2-2, reads DAGVTQSPTHLIKTRGQQVTLRCSPISGHKSVSWYQQVLGQGPQFIFQYYEKEERGRGNFPDRFSARQFPNYSSELNVNALLLGDSALYLCASSAAGELFFGEGSRLTVL.

The V and J genes are TRBV7-9 and TRBJ2-3, with 10 bases aligning to TRBD2. This CDR3 region has 15 residues. Germline lookup yields CDR1 SEHNR and CDR2 FQNEAQ (reference sequence). The V gene end was trimmed by 2 bases and the J gene end by 3 bases; junction bases not matched to a gene: 2. This CDR3 is CASSLSSGSTDTQYF. CDR3 coding DNA: TGTGCCAGCAGCTTATCTAGCGGGAGTACAGATACGCAGTATTTT.

The J gene is TRBJ1-5, the V gene TRBV6-5, with D uncertain. The germline V gene has CDR1 MNHEY and CDR2 SVGAGI. Between the trimmed V and J ends, which lost 3 bases and 5 bases, there was a span of 11 bases. The CDR3 length is 14 residues. CDR3 coding DNA: TGTGCCAGCAGTTATCAATACGAGGATCAGCCCCAGCATTTT. This translates into CASSYQYEDQPQHF.

V and J are TRBV18 and TRBJ1-1; D is possibly TRBD1 (5 bases). Trimming left V 2 bases short and J 5 bases short, with 6 bases between. Per the germline V gene, CDR1 is KGHSH and CDR2 is LQKENI. The CDR3 consists of 12 residues. The CDR3 DNA reads as TGTGCCAGCTCACCAGACAGAACTGAAGCTTTCTTT. The encoded protein is CASSPDRTEAFF.

This clone occurred a few times. The chain combines TRBV19 with TRBJ2-3; TRBD2 aligns across 10 bases. Germline trimming cut 4 bases from V and 6 bases from J; bases unmatched to any gene: 1. The V gene's germline CDR1 is LNHDA and CDR2 SQIVND (reference sequence). The CDR3 spans 13 residues. The DNA of the CDR3 is TGTGCCAGTAGTAGGGGACTAGCGGATACGCAGTATTTT. Encoded protein: CASSRGLADTQYF.

J is TRBJ2-5 and V is TRBV28; 8 nucleotides agree with TRBD1. Germline V CDR1 and CDR2: MDHEN, SYDVKM. The CDR3 is 14 amino acids. V lost 8 bases and J lost 4; bases outside the gene matches: 9. The CDR3 region is CASAGQGAGETQYF. CDR3 nucleotide sequence: TGTGCCAGCGCCGGACAGGGAGCCGGAGAGACCCAGTACTTC.

The V and J genes are TRBV3-1 (or the pseudogene TRBV3-2) and TRBJ1-5, with D possibly TRBD1 on 6 matching bases. Trimming took 6 bases from V and 3 from J, leaving 12 bases between them. CDR1 and CDR2 (germline): LGHDT, YNNKEL (reference sequence). The CDR3 covers 14 residues. For the CDR3, the DNA is TGTGCCAGCAGTCTTGGACAGCTCAATCAGCCCCAGCATTTT. Translating gives CASSLGQLNQPQHF.

This clone was counted once. The chain has TRBV7-3 and TRBJ2-2; D perhaps matches TRBD1 (7 bases). V lost 5 bases, J lost 2 bases, and 15 bases lay in between. Germline V gene lookup returns CDR1 SGHTA and CDR2 FQGTGA. There are 16 residues in the CDR3. This CDR3 reads CASSPQGGSNTGELFF. In DNA, the CDR3 is TGTGCCAGCAGCCCCCAGGGGGGTAGCAACACCGGGGAGCTGTTTTTT. The variable domain in full, with the rest retrieved from reference TRBV7-3 and TRBJ2-2, is GAGVSQTPSNKVTEKGKYVELRCDPISGHTALYWYRQSLGQGPEFLIYFQGTGAADDSGLPNDRFFAVRPEGSVSTLKIQRTERGDSAVYLCASSPQGGSNTGELFFGEGSRLTVL.

The chain uses TRBV27 and TRBJ2-1, with D perhaps TRBD2 (5 bases). Germline assignment: CDR1 MNHEY and CDR2 SMNVEV (reference sequence). The CDR3 has 12 amino acids. Trimming took off 3 bases at V and 7 bases at J, with 7 bases between the two ends. The CDR3 region is CASSLRANEQFF. CDR3 nucleotides: TGTGCCAGCAGTTTGAGGGCAAATGAGCAGTTCTTC.

This clone was detected only a few times. This rearrangement joins TRBV4-1 to TRBJ2-7, with 8 bases fitting TRBD1. The junction had 1 base not matched to a gene; V was cut back by 5 bases and J by 1 base. Germline CDR1 MGHRA, CDR2 YSYEKL. The CDR3 loop spans 13 amino acids. CDR3 protein: CASSDRGSYEQYF. The DNA of the CDR3 is TGCGCCAGCAGCGACAGGGGTTCCTACGAGCAGTACTTC.

The rearrangement links TRBV12-5 to TRBJ2-3, with 10 nucleotides matching TRBD2. The CDR3 covers 14 residues. J was trimmed by 6 bases and V by 6 bases; bases with no gene match: 6. The germline gives CDR1 LGHNT, CDR2 FRNRAP. CDR3 nucleotides: TGTGCTAGTGGGGGAGCGGGAGGGGGTGATACGCAGTATTTT. Its translation is CASGGAGGGDTQYF.